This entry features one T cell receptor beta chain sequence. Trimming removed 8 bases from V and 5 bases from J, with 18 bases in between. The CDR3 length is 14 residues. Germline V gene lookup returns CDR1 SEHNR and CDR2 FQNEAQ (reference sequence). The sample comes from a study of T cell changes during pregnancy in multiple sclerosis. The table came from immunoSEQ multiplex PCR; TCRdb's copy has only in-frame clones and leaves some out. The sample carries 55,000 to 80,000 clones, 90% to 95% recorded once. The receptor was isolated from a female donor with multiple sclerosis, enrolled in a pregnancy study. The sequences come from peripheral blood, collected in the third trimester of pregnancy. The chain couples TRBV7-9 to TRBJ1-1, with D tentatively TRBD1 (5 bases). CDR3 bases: TGTGCCAGCTTGGGGGGAAAGGGACGGACTGAAGCTTTCTTT. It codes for CASLGGKGRTEAFF.